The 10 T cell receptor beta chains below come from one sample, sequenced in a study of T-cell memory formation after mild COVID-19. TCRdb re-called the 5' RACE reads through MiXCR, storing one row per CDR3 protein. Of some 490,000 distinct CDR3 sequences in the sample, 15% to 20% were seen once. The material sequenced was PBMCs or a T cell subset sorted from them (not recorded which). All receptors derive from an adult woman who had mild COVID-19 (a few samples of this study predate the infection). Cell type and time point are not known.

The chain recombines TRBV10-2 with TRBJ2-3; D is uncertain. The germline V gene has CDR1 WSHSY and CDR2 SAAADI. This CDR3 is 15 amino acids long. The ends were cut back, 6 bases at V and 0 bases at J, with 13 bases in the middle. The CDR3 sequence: CASRLTSSSTDTQYF. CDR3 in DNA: TGCGCCAGCAGACTCACGTCCTCTAGCACAGATACGCAGTATTTT.

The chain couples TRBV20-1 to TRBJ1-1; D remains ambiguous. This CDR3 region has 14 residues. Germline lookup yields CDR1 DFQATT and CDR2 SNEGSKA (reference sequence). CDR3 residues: CTARREAPTSEAFF. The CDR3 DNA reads TGCACCGCCAGGCGCGAGGCCCCAACCTCTGAAGCTTTCTTT.

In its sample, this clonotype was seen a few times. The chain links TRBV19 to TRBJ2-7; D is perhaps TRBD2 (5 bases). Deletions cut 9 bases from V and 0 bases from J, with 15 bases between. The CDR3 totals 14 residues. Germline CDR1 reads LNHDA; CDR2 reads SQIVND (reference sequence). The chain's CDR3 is CASGITASSYEQYF. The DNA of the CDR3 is TGTGCCAGCGGGATCACGGCCAGCTCCTACGAGCAGTACTTC.

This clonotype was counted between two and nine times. The CDR3 region is CASSPKWTSFNEQFF. As DNA, the CDR3 is TGTGCCAGCTCACCAAAGTGGACTAGCTTCAATGAGCAGTTCTTC. J is TRBJ2-1 and V is TRBV18; 8 nucleotides align to TRBD2. Looked up from germline, CDR1 is KGHSH and CDR2 is LQKENI. V trimming: 2 bases; J trimming: 6 bases; junction bases outside the gene matches: 6. The CDR3 consists of 15 residues.

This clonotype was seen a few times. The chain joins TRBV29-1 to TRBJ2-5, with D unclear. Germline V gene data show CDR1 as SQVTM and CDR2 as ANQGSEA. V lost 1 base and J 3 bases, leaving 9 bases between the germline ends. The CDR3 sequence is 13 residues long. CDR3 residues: CSVEGGSKETQYF. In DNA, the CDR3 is TGCAGCGTTGAAGGGGGTTCTAAAGAGACCCAGTACTTC.

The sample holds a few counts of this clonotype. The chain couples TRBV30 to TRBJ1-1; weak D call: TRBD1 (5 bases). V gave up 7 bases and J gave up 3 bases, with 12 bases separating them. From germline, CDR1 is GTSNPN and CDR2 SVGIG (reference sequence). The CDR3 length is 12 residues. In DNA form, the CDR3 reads TGTGCCTCGCGCCTGGGGGACACTGAAGCTTTCTTT. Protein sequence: CASRLGDTEAFF. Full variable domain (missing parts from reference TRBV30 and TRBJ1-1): SQTIHQWPATLVQPVGSPLSLECTVEGTSNPNLYWYRQAAGRGLQLLFYSVGIGQISSEVPQNLSASRPQDRQFILSSKKLLLSDSGFYLCASRLGDTEAFFGQGTRLTVV.

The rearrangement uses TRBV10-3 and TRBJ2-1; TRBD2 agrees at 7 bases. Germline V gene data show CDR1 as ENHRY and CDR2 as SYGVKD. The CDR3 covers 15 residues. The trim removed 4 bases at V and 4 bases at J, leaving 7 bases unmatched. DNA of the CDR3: TGTGCCATCAGTGGCCCGGGGGAGGGTTACAATGAGCAGTTCTTC. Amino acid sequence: CAISGPGEGYNEQFF.

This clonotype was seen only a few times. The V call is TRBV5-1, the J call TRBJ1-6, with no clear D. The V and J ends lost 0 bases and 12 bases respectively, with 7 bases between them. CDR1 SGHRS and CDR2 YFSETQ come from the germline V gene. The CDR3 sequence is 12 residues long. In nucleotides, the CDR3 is TGCGCCAGCAGCTTGGGTTCGCAACCCCTCCACTTT. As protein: CASSLGSQPLHF.

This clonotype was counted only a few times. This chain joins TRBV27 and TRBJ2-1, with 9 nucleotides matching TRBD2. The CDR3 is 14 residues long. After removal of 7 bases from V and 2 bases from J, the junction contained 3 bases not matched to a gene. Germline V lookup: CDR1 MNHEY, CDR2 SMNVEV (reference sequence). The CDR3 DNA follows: TGTGCCAGCAACCTAGCGGGGACCTACAATGAGCAGTTCTTC. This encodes CASNLAGTYNEQFF.

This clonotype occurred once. CDR3 protein: CASSSGGVYGYTF. As DNA, the CDR3 is TGTGCCAGCAGTTCTGGGGGGGTTTATGGCTACACCTTC. The chain is built from TRBV12-3 or TRBV12-4 and TRBJ1-2; D is perhaps TRBD1 (5 bases). V dropped 4 bases and J dropped 5 bases, with 11 bases sitting between them. This CDR3 is built from 13 residues.